Listed here are 27 T cell receptor beta chains from one sample, sequenced in a study of naive and memory T cell subsets. Their antigens are not known. Overall study results and limits: Especially in CD8 cells, naive repertoires contained a few larger clonotypes, possibly CD45RA-re-expressing memory cells.

Both TRBC1 and TRBC2 were covered by a beta constant-region primer of two equimolar oligonucleotides. Four rounds of PCR amplified the ligated cDNA using nested alpha and beta constant-region primers plus SP2. TCRdb analysed the UMI-ligation and nested PCR reads with MiXCR anew, one entry per CDR3 protein. The sample holds about 140,000 distinct CDR3 sequences, 15% to 25% seen once. Sequencing was carried out using naive CD8+ T cells from blood. The source is a human donor in good health.

This clonotype has just a few counts. The rearrangement uses TRBV27 and TRBJ2-7; D ambiguous. CDR1 and CDR2 (germline): MNHEY, SMNVEV (reference sequence). V lost 0 bases, J lost 1 base, and 7 bases lay in between. The CDR3 spans 14 residues. The CDR3 DNA reads as TGTGCCAGCAGTTTATCCGTCGGGTCCTACGAGCAGTACTTC. Amino acids: CASSLSVGSYEQYF.

This clonotype turned up a few times. The chain couples TRBV7-9 to TRBJ2-7; tentatively, D is TRBD1 (6 bases). This CDR3 spans 15 amino acids. CDR1 SEHNR and CDR2 FQNEAQ come from the germline V gene (reference sequence). Deletions cut 4 bases from V and 3 bases from J, with 16 bases between. CDR3 residues: CASSSDLSQGYEQYF. The CDR3 nucleotides are TGTGCCAGCAGCTCGGACCTGTCACAGGGCTACGAGCAGTACTTC.

V is TRBV6-5 and J is TRBJ2-3; no definite D call. V was cut by 0 bases and J by 3 bases, with 4 bases left in between. This CDR3 spans 13 amino acids. Germline V gene lookup returns CDR1 MNHEY and CDR2 SVGAGI. For the CDR3, the DNA is TGTGCCAGCAGTTACTCTGGGACAGATACGCAGTATTTT. Protein sequence: CASSYSGTDTQYF.

The V and J genes are TRBV12-3 or TRBV12-4 and TRBJ2-7, with 12 bases identical to TRBD2. V lost 4 bases, J lost 3 bases, and 1 base stayed unmatched. The CDR3 runs 14 residues. The CDR3 coding sequence is TGTGCCAGCAGTTCGACTAGCGGGGGCTACGAGCAGTACTTC. This sequence encodes CASSSTSGGYEQYF.

The chain employs TRBV27 and TRBJ1-1; D is unresolved. Deletions cut 3 bases from V and 1 base from J, with 6 bases between. This CDR3 is built from 13 residues. Germline V gives CDR1 MNHEY, CDR2 SMNVEV (reference sequence). CDR3 DNA: TGTGCCAGCAGTTTTGGTGCGAACACTGAAGCTTTCTTT. It encodes CASSFGANTEAFF.

This clonotype was observed a handful of times. The chain's CDR3 is CASRYSPGLAGSPSSSGQYF. The CDR3 DNA follows: TGTGCCAGCAGGTACTCACCGGGACTAGCGGGATCCCCCTCTTCCTCGGGGCAGTACTTC. The J gene is TRBJ2-7, the V gene TRBV28; 13 bases match TRBD2. This CDR3 region has 20 residues. CDR1 is MDHEN and CDR2 is SYDVKM in the germline V gene. V dropped 6 bases and J dropped 9; count of bases not matched to a gene: 26.

The chain uses TRBV6-5 and TRBJ2-3; D not certain. Trimming removed 2 bases at V and 0 bases at J, with 12 bases between. CDR3 length: 16 residues. Germline CDR1 is MNHEY and CDR2 is SVGAGI. CDR3 sequence (DNA): TGTGCCAGCAGTTACAAGGGTGTGGCTAGCACAGATACGCAGTATTTT. This codes for CASSYKGVASTDTQYF.

The chain couples TRBV18 to TRBJ2-6; D gene ambiguous. Germline V gene lookup returns CDR1 KGHSH and CDR2 LQKENI. V was pared by 3 bases and J by 0 bases, with 3 bases between. CDR3 length equals 14 residues. The CDR3 bases are TGTGCCAGCTCACCTTTCTCTGGGGCCAACGTCCTGACTTTC. Its translation is CASSPFSGANVLTF.

The table lists this clonotype with a few counts. The V gene is TRBV20-1, the J gene TRBJ1-5, with D unresolved. The CDR3 totals 14 residues. From germline, CDR1 is DFQATT and CDR2 SNEGSKA (reference sequence). Trimming pared 4 bases from V and 0 bases from J, leaving 10 bases between. CDR3 sequence: CSATVAASNQPQHF. The CDR3 DNA reads TGCAGTGCTACAGTGGCGGCTAGCAATCAGCCCCAGCATTTT.

The chain employs TRBV20-1 and TRBJ1-2; TRBD1 is a possible D gene (6 bases). This CDR3 has 12 amino acids. Germline V CDR1 and CDR2: DFQATT, SNEGSKA (reference sequence). Trimming stripped 6 bases from V and 1 base from J, with 9 bases between. The CDR3 loop is CSARDNNYGYTF. CDR3 nucleotide sequence: TGCAGTGCCCGGGACAATAACTATGGCTACACCTTC.

This clonotype has a handful of counts. The gene calls are TRBV9 and TRBJ2-7, with D perhaps TRBD2 (6 bases). The CDR3 extends over 14 amino acids. The germline gives CDR1 SGDLS, CDR2 YYNGEE. V was pared by 5 bases and J by 2 bases, with 14 bases between. CDR3 sequence: CASSPAGGAYEQYF. The CDR3 nucleotides are TGTGCCAGCAGTCCCGCAGGCGGGGCCTACGAGCAGTACTTC.

The chain recombines TRBV2 with TRBJ2-3, with 11 bases matching TRBD2. Germline V lookup: CDR1 SNHLY, CDR2 FYNNEI. Trimming removed 4 bases from V and 4 bases from J; junction bases left unmatched: 7. This CDR3 has 16 residues. This chain's CDR3 is CASSVIAGGIADTQYF. DNA of the CDR3: TGTGCCAGCAGTGTGATAGCGGGAGGGATCGCAGATACGCAGTATTTT.

This clonotype was picked up a small number of times. V gene TRBV20-1 combines with J gene TRBJ2-3, with D perhaps matching TRBD1 (5 bases). Germline V gives CDR1 DFQATT, CDR2 SNEGSKA (reference sequence). Between the trimmed V and J ends, which lost 2 bases and 1 base, there was a span of 10 bases. The CDR3 is made up of 14 amino acids. The CDR3 protein is CSARQVTGTDTQYF. In DNA form, the CDR3 reads TGCAGTGCTAGACAAGTGACAGGCACAGATACGCAGTATTTT.

The rearrangement links TRBV10-3 to TRBJ2-2, with 9 positions matching TRBD2. Germline values: CDR1 ENHRY, CDR2 SYGVKD. The V segment lost 10 bases and the J segment 3 bases; nucleotides outside the gene matches: 6. The CDR3 extends over 14 amino acids. CDR3 DNA: TGTGCCACCAATAGCGGGAGAGACACCGGGGAGCTGTTTTTT. Translating gives CATNSGRDTGELFF.

This clonotype was counted between two and nine times. V usage is TRBV6-5 and J usage is TRBJ2-2; the match to TRBD1 covers 8 bases. Trimming at V came to 2 bases and at J to 4 bases, leaving 6 bases not matched to a gene. Germline V lookup: CDR1 MNHEY, CDR2 SVGAGI. The CDR3 has 16 residues. This chain's CDR3 is CASSYHRQGITGELFF. CDR3 bases: TGTGCCAGCAGTTACCACCGACAGGGGATCACCGGGGAGCTGTTTTTT.

This clonotype was observed a handful of times. The chain employs TRBV5-1 and TRBJ2-7, with 9 bases matching TRBD1. The length of the CDR3 is 16 residues. The trim removed 4 bases at V and 2 bases at J, leaving 10 bases unmatched. Germline-derived CDR1 and CDR2 are SGHRS and YFSETQ. This chain's CDR3 is CASSPPRTGVTYEQYF. The CDR3 DNA reads TGCGCCAGCAGCCCACCTAGGACAGGGGTTACCTACGAGCAGTACTTC.

The chain has TRBV24-1 and TRBJ2-1; D is uncertain. CDR3 length equals 18 residues. V was trimmed by 5 bases and J by 1 base, leaving 20 bases between them. Germline CDR1 is KGHDR and CDR2 is SFDVKD. The CDR3 nucleotides read TGTGCCACCAGTGCGGGCAGTTCCCGATTAGGGTCCTACAATGAGCAGTTCTTC. Encoded protein: CATSAGSSRLGSYNEQFF.

This clonotype was recorded once. CDR3 bases: TGCGCCAGCAGCCAAGTCCAGGGCCTTTCCTACGAGCAGTACTTC. Its protein product is CASSQVQGLSYEQYF. The rearrangement uses TRBV4-3 and TRBJ2-7; D perhaps matches TRBD1 (5 bases). CDR1 and CDR2 (germline): LGHNA, YSLEER. There are 15 residues in the CDR3. V shed 1 base and J shed 1 base, with 11 bases lying between them.

The rearrangement joins TRBV28 to TRBJ2-3; D call uncertain. From germline, CDR1 is MDHEN and CDR2 SYDVKM. The CDR3 is 15 residues long. Trimming shortened V by 3 bases and J by 0 bases, and 10 bases separated the two germline ends. The CDR3 coding sequence is TGTGCCAGCAGTTTCTCATGGCAGAGCACAGATACGCAGTATTTT. Protein product: CASSFSWQSTDTQYF.

In its sample, this clonotype was seen a few times. The chain is built from TRBV28 and TRBJ2-7; the match to TRBD2 covers 8 bases. V lost 3 bases, J lost 6 bases, and 7 bases stayed unmatched. The CDR3 sequence is 14 residues long. Germline V gene sequence: CDR1 MDHEN, CDR2 SYDVKM. Written as DNA, the CDR3 is TGTGCCAGCAGTTTGGAGAGCGGGAGTTCCGAGCAGTACTTC. Amino acids: CASSLESGSSEQYF.

The J gene is TRBJ2-1, the V gene TRBV29-1; the D call may be TRBD1 or TRBD2 (5 bases each). Trimming left V 7 bases short and J 4 bases short, with 14 bases between. Germline V lookup: CDR1 SQVTM, CDR2 ANQGSEA. This CDR3 has 13 amino acids. The CDR3 loop reads CSAAGAVYNEQFF. The CDR3 bases are TGCAGCGCCGCCGGGGCAGTATACAATGAGCAGTTCTTC.

The chain combines TRBV5-1 with TRBJ1-4; perhaps TRBD1 as D (5 bases). The CDR3 extends over 15 amino acids. V shed 4 bases and J shed 4 bases, with 14 bases lying between them. In germline, CDR1 is SGHRS, CDR2 YFSETQ. The CDR3 bases are TGCGCCAGCAGCGAAAAAGACAGTTTTAATGAAAAACTGTTTTTT. It specifies CASSEKDSFNEKLFF. Full variable domain (missing parts from reference TRBV5-1 and TRBJ1-4): KAGVTQTPRYLIKTRGQQVTLSCSPISGHRSVSWYQQTPGQGLQFLFEYFSETQRNKGNFPGRFSGRQFSNSRSEMNVSTLELGDSALYLCASSEKDSFNEKLFFGSGTQLSVL.

The chain is built from TRBV2 and TRBJ2-7; TRBD2 matches 10 bases. The CDR3 consists of 16 residues. Germline V gene lookup returns CDR1 SNHLY and CDR2 FYNNEI. With 0 bases clipped from V and 4 bases from J, the junction kept 6 bases outside the gene matches. CDR3 sequence (DNA): TGTGCCAGCAGTGAAGCTCCCGGACTAGCGGAGTACGAGCAGTACTTC. Residues: CASSEAPGLAEYEQYF.

The chain carries TRBV20-1 and TRBJ2-2; no reliable D call. Between the trimmed V and J ends, which lost 6 bases and 4 bases, there was a span of 6 bases. The V gene's germline CDR1 is DFQATT and CDR2 SNEGSKA (reference sequence). The CDR3 length is 11 residues. The CDR3 loop reads CSAPSTGELFF. The CDR3 DNA follows: TGCAGTGCACCGAGCACCGGGGAGCTGTTTTTT.

The sample holds a few counts of this clonotype. This chain links TRBV6-5 with TRBJ2-7; 7 positions agree with TRBD1. V trimming: 4 bases; J trimming: 7 bases; junction bases outside the gene matches: 7. This CDR3 has 13 residues. The V gene's germline CDR1 is MNHEY and CDR2 SVGAGI. CDR3 bases: TGTGCCAGCAGTTCCGACAGGGCGCTAGAGCAGTACTTC. Protein product: CASSSDRALEQYF.

This clonotype turned up a few times. The gene calls are TRBV2 and TRBJ2-7; TRBD2 matches at 9 bases. Per the germline V gene, CDR1 is SNHLY and CDR2 is FYNNEI. Trimming at V came to 4 bases and at J to 2 bases, leaving 12 bases not matched to a gene. The CDR3 runs to 17 residues. DNA of the CDR3: TGTGCCAGCAGTGTTCCGATAACGACTAGCGGAGCCTACGAGCAGTACTTC. This encodes CASSVPITTSGAYEQYF.

The chain uses TRBV27 and TRBJ2-7, with D maybe TRBD1 (6 bases). Germline values: CDR1 MNHEY, CDR2 SMNVEV (reference sequence). The germline V and J ends were trimmed by 8 bases and 0 bases, with 11 bases remaining between them. The CDR3 extends over 13 amino acids. The CDR3 region is CASQGYGSYEQYF. CDR3 coding DNA: TGTGCCAGCCAGGGGTACGGCTCCTACGAGCAGTACTTC.